This record concerns one T cell receptor beta chain sequence. This sample was taken from a study of T-cell memory formation after mild COVID-19. CDR3 length: 14 amino acids. Trimming cost V 8 bases and J 6 bases, with 17 bases left between them. TCRdb reprocessed the 5' RACE reads via MiXCR and lists one record per CDR3 protein. The sample lists around 340,000 distinct CDR3 sequences, around 15% occurring once. The chain employs TRBV12-3 or TRBV12-4 and TRBJ1-5, with a tentative D call TRBD1 (5 bases). The receptor was isolated from a young man who had mild COVID-19 (a few samples of this study predate the infection). Cell type and time point are not known. Sequences were obtained from PBMCs or a T cell subset sorted from them (not recorded which). The CDR3 DNA reads TGTGCCAGCGATCAAAGGGGCGGAGGTCAGCCCCAGCATTTT. Translated: CASDQRGGGQPQHF.